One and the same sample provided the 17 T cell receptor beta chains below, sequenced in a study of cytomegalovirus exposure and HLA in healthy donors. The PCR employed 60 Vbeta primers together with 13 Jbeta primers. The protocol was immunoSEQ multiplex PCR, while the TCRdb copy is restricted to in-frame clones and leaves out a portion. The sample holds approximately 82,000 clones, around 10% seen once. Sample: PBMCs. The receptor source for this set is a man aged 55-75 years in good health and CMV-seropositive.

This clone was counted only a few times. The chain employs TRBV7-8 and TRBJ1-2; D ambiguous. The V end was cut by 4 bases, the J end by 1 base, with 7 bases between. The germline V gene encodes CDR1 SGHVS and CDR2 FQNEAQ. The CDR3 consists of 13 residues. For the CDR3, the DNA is TGTGCCAGCAGCTCTCAGGTTAACTATGGCTACACCTTC. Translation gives CASSSQVNYGYTF.

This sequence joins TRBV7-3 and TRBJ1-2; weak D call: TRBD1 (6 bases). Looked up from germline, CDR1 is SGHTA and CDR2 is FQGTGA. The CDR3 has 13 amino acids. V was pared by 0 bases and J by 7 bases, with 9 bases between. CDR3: CASSLTGQTGYTF. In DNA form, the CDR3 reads TGTGCCAGCAGCTTAACCGGACAGACTGGCTACACCTTC.

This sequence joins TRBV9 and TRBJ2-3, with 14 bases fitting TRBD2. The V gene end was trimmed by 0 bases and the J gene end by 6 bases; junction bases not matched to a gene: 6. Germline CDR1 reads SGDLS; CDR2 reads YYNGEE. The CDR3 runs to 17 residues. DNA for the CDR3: TGTGCCAGCAGCGTAGGCGGACTAGCGGGAGGTGCGGATACGCAGTATTTT. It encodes CASSVGGLAGGADTQYF. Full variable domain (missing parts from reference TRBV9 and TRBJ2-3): DSGVTQTPKHLITATGQRVTLRCSPRSGDLSVYWYQQSLDQGLQFLIQYYNGEERAKGNILERFSAQQFPDLHSELNLSSLELGDSALYFCASSVGGLAGGADTQYFGPGTRLTVL.

The CDR3: CASRASGSGEQYF. The CDR3 DNA sequence: TGTGCCAGCAGGGCTAGCGGGAGTGGGGAGCAGTACTTC. The rearrangement uses TRBV2 and TRBJ2-7; the match to TRBD2 covers 10 bases. With V trimmed by 6 bases and J by 7 bases, 6 bases remained unmatched. This CDR3 is 13 amino acids long. The V gene's germline CDR1 is SNHLY and CDR2 FYNNEI.

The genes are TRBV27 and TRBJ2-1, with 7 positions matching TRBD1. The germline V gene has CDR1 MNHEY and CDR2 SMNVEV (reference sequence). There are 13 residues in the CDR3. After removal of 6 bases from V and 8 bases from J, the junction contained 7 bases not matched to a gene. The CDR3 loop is CASRTQGSHEQFF. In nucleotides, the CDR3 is TGTGCCAGCAGAACACAGGGGTCGCATGAGCAGTTCTTC.

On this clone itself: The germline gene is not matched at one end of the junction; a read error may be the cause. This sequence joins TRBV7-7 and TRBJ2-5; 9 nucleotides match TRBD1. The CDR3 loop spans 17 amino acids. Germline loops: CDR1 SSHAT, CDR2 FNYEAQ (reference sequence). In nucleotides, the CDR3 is TGTGCTAGCAGCCAGTTGTCCCTTGACAGGGGGGTAGTACCCCAGTACTTC. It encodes CASSQLSLDRGVVPQYF.

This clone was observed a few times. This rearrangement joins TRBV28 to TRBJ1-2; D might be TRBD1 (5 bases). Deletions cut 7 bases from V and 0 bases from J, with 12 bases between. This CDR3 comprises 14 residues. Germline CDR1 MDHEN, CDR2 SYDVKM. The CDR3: CASTGGATNYGYTF. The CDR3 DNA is TGTGCCAGCACTGGTGGGGCCACTAACTATGGCTACACCTTC.

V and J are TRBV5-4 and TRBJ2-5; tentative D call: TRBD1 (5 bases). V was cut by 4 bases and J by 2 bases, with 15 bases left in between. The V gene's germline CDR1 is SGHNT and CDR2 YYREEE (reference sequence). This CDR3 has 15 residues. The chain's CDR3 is CASSLKTVLQETQYF. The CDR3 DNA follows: TGTGCCAGCAGCCTAAAGACAGTGCTGCAAGAGACCCAGTACTTC. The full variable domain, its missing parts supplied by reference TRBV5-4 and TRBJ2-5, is ETGVTQSPTHLIKTRGQQVTLRCSSQSGHNTVSWYQQALGQGPQFIFQYYREEENGRGNFPPRFSGLQFPNYSSELNVNALELDDSALYLCASSLKTVLQETQYFGPGTRLLVL.

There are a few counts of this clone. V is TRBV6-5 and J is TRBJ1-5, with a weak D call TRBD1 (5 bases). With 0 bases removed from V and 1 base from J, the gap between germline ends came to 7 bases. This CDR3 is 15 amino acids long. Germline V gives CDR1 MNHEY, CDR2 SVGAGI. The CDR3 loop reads CASSYSRQSNQPQHF. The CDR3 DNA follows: TGTGCCAGCAGTTACTCGAGACAGAGCAATCAGCCCCAGCATTTT.

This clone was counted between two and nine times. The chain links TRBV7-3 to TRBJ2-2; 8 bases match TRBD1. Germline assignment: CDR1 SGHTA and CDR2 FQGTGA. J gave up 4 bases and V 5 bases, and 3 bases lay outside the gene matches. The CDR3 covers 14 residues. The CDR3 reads CASSPTGGTGELFF. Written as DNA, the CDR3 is TGTGCCAGCAGCCCCACAGGGGGCACCGGGGAGCTGTTTTTT. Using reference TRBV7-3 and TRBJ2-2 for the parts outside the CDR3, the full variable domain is GAGVSQTPSNKVTEKGKYVELRCDPISGHTALYWYRQSLGQGPEFLIYFQGTGAADDSGLPNDRFFAVRPEGSVSTLKIQRTERGDSAVYLCASSPTGGTGELFFGEGSRLTVL.

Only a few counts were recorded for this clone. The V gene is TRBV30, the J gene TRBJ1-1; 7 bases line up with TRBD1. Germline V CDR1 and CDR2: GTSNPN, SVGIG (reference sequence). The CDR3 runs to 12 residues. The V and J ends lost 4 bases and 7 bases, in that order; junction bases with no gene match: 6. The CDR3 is CAWNPGGGEAFF. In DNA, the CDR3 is TGTGCCTGGAACCCAGGGGGAGGTGAAGCTTTCTTT.

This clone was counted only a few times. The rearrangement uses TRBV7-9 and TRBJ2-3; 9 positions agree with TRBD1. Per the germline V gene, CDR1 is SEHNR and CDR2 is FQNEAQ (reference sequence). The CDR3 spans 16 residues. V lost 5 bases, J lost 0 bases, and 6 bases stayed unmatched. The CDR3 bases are TGTGCCAGCAGCCCCTGGGACAGGGCTAGCACAGATACGCAGTATTTT. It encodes CASSPWDRASTDTQYF.

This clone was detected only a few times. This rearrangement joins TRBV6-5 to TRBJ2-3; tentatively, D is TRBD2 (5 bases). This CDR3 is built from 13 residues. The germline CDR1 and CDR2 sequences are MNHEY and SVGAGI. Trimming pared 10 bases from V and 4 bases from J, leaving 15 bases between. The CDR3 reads CATAGQYSDTQYF. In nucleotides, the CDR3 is TGTGCCACCGCGGGCCAATACTCAGATACGCAGTATTTT.

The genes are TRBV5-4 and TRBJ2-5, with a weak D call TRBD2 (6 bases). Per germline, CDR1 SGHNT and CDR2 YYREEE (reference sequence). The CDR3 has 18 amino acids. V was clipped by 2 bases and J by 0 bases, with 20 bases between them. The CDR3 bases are TGTGCCAGCAGCTTTACCGGGAGCAAGGTGGGTTACCAAGAGACCCAGTACTTC. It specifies CASSFTGSKVGYQETQYF.

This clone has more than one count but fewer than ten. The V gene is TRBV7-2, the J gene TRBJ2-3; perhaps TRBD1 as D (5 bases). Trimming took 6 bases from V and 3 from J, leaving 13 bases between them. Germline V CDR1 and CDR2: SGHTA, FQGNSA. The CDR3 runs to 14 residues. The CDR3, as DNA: TGTGCCAGCAGAGTGGGGCTAGGTACAGATACGCAGTATTTT. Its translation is CASRVGLGTDTQYF.

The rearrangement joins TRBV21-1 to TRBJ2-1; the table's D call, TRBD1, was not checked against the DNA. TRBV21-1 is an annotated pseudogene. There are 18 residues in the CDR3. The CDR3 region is CASGGQGRLPSSYNEQFF. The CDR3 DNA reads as TGTGCCAGCGGCGGACAGGGGCGGCTCCCGAGCTCCTACAATGAGCAGTTCTTC.

CDR3 nucleotide sequence: TGTGCCAGCAGCTCCAGAAGATCAGACGGGGAGCTGTTTTTT. This encodes CASSSRRSDGELFF. The chain combines TRBV7-3 with TRBJ2-2; D not resolved. Germline CDR1 is SGHTA and CDR2 is FQGTGA. Trimming shortened V by 4 bases and J by 7 bases, and 13 bases separated the two germline ends. This CDR3 has 14 amino acids.